A single sample gave rise to the 29 T cell receptor beta chains below, sequenced in a study of tumor and adjacent non-tumor tissue in lung cancer. A modified ARM-PCR protocol with three rounds of nested PCR amplified TCRbeta. A single record per CDR3 protein comes from TCRdb applying MiXCR to the multiplex PCR reads. Among some 120,000 distinct CDR3 sequences listed, 66% were seen once. RNA was extracted from bulk tissue without any cell sorting. The specimen sequenced was lung tumor tissue. The receptors were gathered from a man aged 25 to 40 with non-small cell lung cancer.

Remarks on this clonotype: A much larger clone differs by one base, so this may be a read error. The chain is built from TRBV12-3 or TRBV12-4 and TRBJ1-5; D is possibly TRBD1 (6 bases). The CDR3 extends over 15 amino acids. V lost 4 bases and J 3 bases, leaving 13 bases between the germline ends. CDR3 in amino acids: CASSSRDTSNQPQHF. DNA for the CDR3: TGTGCCAGCAGTTCCCGGGACACCTCCAATCAGCCCCAGCATTTT.

About this clonotype itself: The junction does not match germline at one end; this may be a read error. The chain joins TRBV6-6 to TRBJ2-7; perhaps TRBD2 as D (5 bases). From germline, CDR1 is MNHNY and CDR2 SVGAGI (reference sequence). The CDR3 is 13 residues long. The DNA for the CDR3 is TGTACCAGCACTACCGGACGGGCGGGCGAGCAGTACTTC. Its protein is CTSTTGRAGEQYF.

About this clonotype: Germline is not matched at one junction end, which may reflect a read error. J is TRBJ2-3 and V is TRBV6-5; TRBD2 matches at 9 bases. The CDR3 extends over 14 amino acids. CDR1 and CDR2 from the germline V gene are MNHEY and SVGAGI. As DNA, the CDR3 is TGTGTCACCTTTCTTAGCGGGAGCACAGATATGCAGTATTTT. Translation gives CVTFLSGSTDMQYF.

As for this clonotype: This may be a read error, as it is one base from a much larger clone. The chain joins TRBV29-1 to TRBJ1-1; perhaps TRBD1 as D (5 bases). V lost 3 bases to trimming and J lost 5 bases, with 16 bases between them. CDR1 is SQVTM and CDR2 is ANQGSEA in the germline V gene. This CDR3 region has 14 residues. Here the CDR3 DNA reads TGCAGCGTTGATAGGGGCAAGGGAAGGACTGAAGCTTTCTTT. It yields the protein CSVDRGKGRTEAFF.

Note on this clonotype: Given a much more abundant clone one base away, this may be a read error. The CDR3 protein is CSARQSYERYF. The CDR3 nucleotides are TGCAGTGCGAGACAATCCTACGAGCGGTACTTC. V is TRBV20-1 and J is TRBJ2-7; D gene uncertain. The germline gives CDR1 DFQATT, CDR2 SNEGSKA (reference sequence). The CDR3 spans 11 residues.

Remarks on this clonotype: At one end, the junction sequence differs from germline, possibly due to a read error. Here the CDR3 reads CSASPKEGLNTKAFF. CDR3 nucleotides: TGCAGTGCTAGTCCCAAGGAGGGCCTGAACACTAAAGCTTTCTTT. This chain joins TRBV20-1 and TRBJ1-1; D is uncertain. This CDR3 spans 15 amino acids. The germline V gene encodes CDR1 DFQATT and CDR2 SNEGSKA (reference sequence).

As for this clonotype: A read error may be the cause here, since a much bigger clone is one base away. The chain is built from TRBV20-1 and TRBJ2-3; 8 bases fit TRBD2. Germline V gives CDR1 DFQATT, CDR2 SNEGSKA (reference sequence). V shed 8 bases, J shed 9 bases, and the junction held 16 bases outside the gene matches. This CDR3 spans 14 amino acids. The CDR3 nucleotides are TGCAGTCTACTACTAGCGAGGGGCGGGGGGACGCAGTATTTT. Residues: CSLLLARGGGTQYF.

A word on this clonotype: A single base separates this from a much larger clone, so it may be a read error. The chain is built from TRBV10-3 and TRBJ2-1; TRBD2 matches 10 bases. CDR1 and CDR2 (germline): ENHRY, SYGVKD. This CDR3 spans 18 amino acids. The CDR3 nucleotides read TGTGCCATCAGTAAGTCCCTGGGGGTAGCGGGGGGCCTTCAAGAGCAGTTCTTC. Translating gives CAISKSLGVAGGLQEQFF.

Notes on this clonotype: A read error may produce the germline difference seen at one junction end. This chain connects TRBV20-1 to TRBJ2-7, with D tentatively TRBD2 (7 bases). The CDR3 spans 16 residues. Germline V lookup: CDR1 DFQATT, CDR2 SNEGSKA (reference sequence). The CDR3 DNA follows: TGCAGTGCTAGTGGCGGAGGGGGGGACATTGCTTACGAGCAGAACTTC. Protein sequence: CSASGGGGDIAYEQNF.

This clonotype has only a few counts. V usage is TRBV30 and J usage is TRBJ2-7, with 9 bases fitting TRBD1. The germline gives CDR1 GTSNPN, CDR2 SVGIG (reference sequence). Trimming took 5 bases from V and 5 from J; bases not matched to a gene: 4. The CDR3 sequence is 12 residues long. The CDR3 nucleotides are TGTGCCTGGGGACAGGGGAGAGACGAGCAGTACTTC. Protein: CAWGQGRDEQYF.

To note about this clonotype: It is likely a read error, because the conserved phenylalanine at the end of the CDR3 is missing. CDR3 nucleotides: TGCAGTGCTAGAGGGACAAGAGACAGCTCCTATAATTCACCCCTCCACTAT. Its translation: CSARGTRDSSYNSPLHY. J is TRBJ1-6 and V is TRBV20-1; weak D call: TRBD1 (5 bases). The V and J ends lost 1 base and 0 bases respectively, with 13 bases between them. This CDR3 comprises 17 residues. In germline, CDR1 is DFQATT, CDR2 SNEGSKA (reference sequence).

Many counts were recorded for this clonotype. The germline gene is not matched at one end of the junction; a read error may be the cause. The chain employs TRBV20-1 and TRBJ2-1; 10 bases align to TRBD2. Germline values: CDR1 DFQATT, CDR2 SNEGSKA (reference sequence). The CDR3 covers 12 residues. The CDR3 sequence: CSAPIAGGLKIF. The DNA of the CDR3 is TGCAGTGCTCCCATAGCGGGGGGCCTCAAGATCTTC.

Relative to its sample, this clonotype is medium-sized. The chain uses TRBV5-4 and TRBJ2-5, with 9 bases matching TRBD2. Losses at the gene ends were 4 bases for V and 7 bases for J; bases not matched to a gene: 8. The CDR3 covers 14 residues. Germline V gene data show CDR1 as SGHNT and CDR2 as YYREEE (reference sequence). DNA of the CDR3: TGTGCCAGCAGCGTAATGACTAGCGGAGGGACCCAGTACTTC. It translates to CASSVMTSGGTQYF.

Remarks on this clonotype: A read error is possible here, since a much larger clone lies one base away. The gene calls are TRBV12-3 or TRBV12-4 and TRBJ1-2; maybe TRBD1 (6 bases). There are 12 residues in the CDR3. The CDR3 DNA follows: TGTGTCAGCAGTACAGGGCCCTATGGCTACACCTTC. Translated, it gives CVSSTGPYGYTF.

The chain recombines TRBV11-2 with TRBJ2-2; a possible D gene is TRBD1 (6 bases). CDR1 is SGHAT, CDR2 FQNNGV, per germline. This CDR3 is 16 amino acids long. V dropped 4 bases and J dropped 9 bases, with 21 bases sitting between them. CDR3 nucleotide sequence: TGTGCCAGCAGCTCACGGACAGCTGCGAACACGAGGGAGCTGTTTTTT. It encodes CASSSRTAANTRELFF.

Only a few counts were recorded for this clonotype. Relative to the germline gene, one junction end is altered; a read error may explain this. J is TRBJ2-3 and V is TRBV6-5; D call uncertain. Germline CDR1 and CDR2: MNHEY and SVGAGI. The CDR3 loop spans 14 amino acids. The CDR3 is CASRPTYATDMQYF. CDR3 nucleotides: TGTGCCAGCAGGCCGACGTACGCCACAGATATGCAGTATTTT.

This clonotype was detected only once. The CDR3 end shows no conserved phenylalanine or tryptophan, and so a read error is likely. V usage is TRBV6-5 and J usage is TRBJ2-1; 7 nucleotides line up with TRBD1. CDR3 size: 16 residues. CDR1 is MNHEY, CDR2 SVGAGI, per germline. The CDR3 loop is CASRSDRRSSYNEQFL. The CDR3 bases are TGTGCCAGCAGGTCGGACAGGAGGAGCTCCTACAACGAGCAGTTCCTC.

The rearrangement links TRBV6-2 or TRBV6-3 to TRBJ1-2, with 7 positions matching TRBD1. CDR3 length equals 19 residues. Per germline, CDR1 MNHEY and CDR2 SVGEGT. J was trimmed by 4 bases and V by 8 bases; bases with no gene match: 25. CDR3 amino acids: CASLPLPGQSRSIRYGYTF. In DNA form, the CDR3 reads TGTGCCAGCCTTCCGCTACCGGGACAGTCGAGATCCATTCGCTATGGCTACACCTTC.

Only a few counts were recorded for this clonotype. This chain uses TRBV5-1 with TRBJ2-7; D remains ambiguous. Per the germline V gene, CDR1 is SGHRS and CDR2 is YFSETQ. This CDR3 is 14 amino acids long. Between the trimmed V and J ends, which lost 0 bases and 3 bases, there was a span of 10 bases. CDR3 in amino acids: CASSLAGQDYEQYF. For the CDR3, the DNA is TGCGCCAGCAGCTTGGCCGGGCAGGACTACGAGCAGTACTTC.

Comment on this clonotype: Likely a read error: the CDR3 ends without its conserved phenylalanine or tryptophan. The chain carries TRBV5-6 and TRBJ2-5, with D perhaps TRBD2 (6 bases). CDR3 length: 15 amino acids. Germline CDR1 reads SGHDT; CDR2 reads YYEEEE. The CDR3 loop reads CASSLQGLAQGTQYL. Written as DNA, the CDR3 is TGTGCCAGCAGCCTCCAAGGGCTAGCGCAAGGGACCCAGTACCTC.

The chain joins TRBV4-1 to TRBJ1-1; D is unresolved. V was shortened by 8 bases and J by 1 base, with 17 bases between the two germline ends. Germline V gives CDR1 MGHRA, CDR2 YSYEKL. This CDR3 is built from 15 residues. The CDR3 is CASGRGITTNTEAFF. Here the CDR3 DNA reads TGCGCCAGCGGCCGAGGTATAACAACGAACACTGAAGCTTTCTTT.

Comments on this clonotype: Given a much more abundant clone one base away, this may be a read error. This chain connects TRBV6-5 to TRBJ2-5; D remains unclear. V was pared by 7 bases and J by 5 bases, with 14 bases between. The CDR3 covers 13 residues. Germline V gene lookup returns CDR1 MNHEY and CDR2 SVGAGI. CDR3 coding DNA: TGTGCCAGCACTCCTCCAAGGATGGAGACCCAGTACTTC. Amino acids: CASTPPRMETQYF.

Note on this clonotype: A much larger clone differs from this one at a single base, so this may be a read error. This chain joins TRBV6-6 and TRBJ1-1; D uncertain. Trimming shortened V by 8 bases and J by 0 bases, and 10 bases separated the two germline ends. Per germline, CDR1 MNHNY and CDR2 SVGAGI (reference sequence). The CDR3 totals 13 residues. This chain's CDR3 is CASGHNMNTEAFF. CDR3 coding DNA: TGTGCCAGCGGTCATAATATGAACACTGAAGCTTTCTTT.

In the case of this clonotype: A much larger clonotype is one base distant, so this may be a read error. V is TRBV20-1 and J is TRBJ1-6, with a tentative D call TRBD1 (6 bases). The CDR3 contains 14 residues. Germline V CDR1 and CDR2: DFQATT, SNEGSKA (reference sequence). DNA of the CDR3: TGCAGTGCTAGAGTTAGCGGGGGCAGTTCACCCCTCCGCTTT. This gives the protein CSARVSGGSSPLRF.

The CDR3 DNA reads as TGTGCCAGCCGATGGGCAGAGAGGAACATTCAGTACTTC. Translating gives CASRWAERNIQYF. This chain connects TRBV2 to TRBJ2-4; D is ambiguous. The CDR3 length is 13 residues. With 8 bases removed from V and 7 bases from J, the gap between germline ends came to 15 bases. Germline loops: CDR1 SNHLY, CDR2 FYNNEI.

CDR3 residues: CATSDKGGRSTDTQYF. The DNA of the CDR3 is TGTGCCACCAGTGACAAGGGTGGACGTTCCACAGATACGCAGTATTTT. J is TRBJ2-3 and V is TRBV24-1; D is unclear. V gave up 4 bases and J gave up 2 bases, with 15 bases separating them. Germline CDR1 KGHDR, CDR2 SFDVKD. This CDR3 is 16 amino acids long.

This clonotype appeared a single time. This may arise from a read error, as a much more abundant clone is one base away. The chain joins TRBV20-1 to TRBJ1-5; D gene ambiguous. CDR1 and CDR2 from the germline V gene are DFQATT and SNEGSKA (reference sequence). This CDR3 spans 13 amino acids. The V and J ends lost 2 bases and 4 bases respectively, with 9 bases between them. The CDR3 bases are TGCAGTGCTAGAATCCAGAGGAATCAGCCCCAGCATTTT. As protein: CSARIQRNQPQHF.

Details on this clonotype: A much larger clone differs from this one at a single base, so this may be a read error. V and J are TRBV20-1 and TRBJ2-1, with D possibly TRBD2 on 5 matching bases. The CDR3 has 15 amino acids. Per germline, CDR1 DFQATT and CDR2 SNEGSKA (reference sequence). The CDR3 reads CSASISGASYDEQFF. CDR3 coding DNA: TGCAGTGCTAGTATCAGCGGAGCCTCCTACGATGAGCAGTTCTTC.

With respect to this clonotype: A read error may be the cause here, since a much bigger clone is one base away. The chain joins TRBV6-5 to TRBJ2-5; 11 bases match TRBD2. This CDR3 is built from 16 residues. The germline CDR1 and CDR2 sequences are MNHEY and SVGAGI. Trimming removed 6 bases from V and 1 base from J; junction bases left unmatched: 7. CDR3 DNA: TGTGCCAGCAGCCGGGCTAGCGGGGGGTTCCAAGAGACCCAGTACTTC. Its translation: CASSRASGGFQETQYF.